Following are 29 T cell receptor beta chains from one sample sequenced in a study of radiotherapy plus CTLA-4 blockade in lung cancer. The data were produced by immunoSEQ multiplex PCR, yet TCRdb's version contains in-frame clones alone and is incomplete. This table has roughly 100,000 clones, over 75% appearing once. The sample in question was peripheral blood, obtained from a patient treated with radiotherapy plus ipilimumab. These receptors originate from a human donor with non-small cell lung cancer that progressed on radiotherapy plus ipilimumab. Some clones in this sample may be carry-over from other donors' samples.

This clone occurred once. The CDR3 sequence is CASTERTGGGTQYF. CDR3 in DNA: TGTGCCAGCACCGAGCGAACGGGGGGAGGGACCCAGTACTTC. The rearrangement links TRBV5-8 to TRBJ2-5, with 7 bases aligning to TRBD2. The CDR3 has 14 residues. Germline lookup yields CDR1 SGHTS and CDR2 YDEGEE. With 6 bases clipped from V and 7 bases from J, the junction kept 12 bases outside the gene matches. Supplemented by reference TRBV5-8 and TRBJ2-5, the full variable domain reads EAGVTQSPTHLIKTRGQQATLRCSPISGHTSVYWYQQALGLGLQFLLWYDEGEERNRGNFPPRFSGRQFPNYSSELNVNALELEDSALYLCASTERTGGGTQYFGPGTRLLVL.

This clone is medium-sized in the sample. This sample includes further DNA sequences coding for the same CDR3. This rearrangement joins TRBV19 to TRBJ2-7, with D tentatively TRBD1 (6 bases). The CDR3 loop spans 14 amino acids. V lost 5 bases, J lost 0 bases, and 11 bases lay in between. CDR1 is LNHDA and CDR2 is SQIVND in the germline V gene (reference sequence). Here the CDR3 reads CASSSRDTSYEQYF. For the CDR3, the DNA is TGTGCCAGTAGTTCACGGGACACCTCCTACGAGCAGTACTTC.

This chain links TRBV6-5 with TRBJ1-1, with D maybe TRBD1 (6 bases). The CDR3 covers 14 residues. The V end lost 5 bases, the J end lost 1 base, and 11 bases lay between the germline ends. Germline V CDR1 and CDR2: MNHEY, SVGAGI. Here the CDR3 reads CASSDRWRNTEAFF. The CDR3 coding sequence is TGTGCCAGCAGTGACAGGTGGAGGAACACTGAAGCTTTCTTT.

The gene calls are TRBV25-1 and TRBJ1-6; D might be TRBD1 (6 bases). There are 14 residues in the CDR3. V was clipped by 5 bases and J by 7 bases, with 12 bases between them. CDR1 is MGHDK, CDR2 SYGVNS, per germline. This chain's CDR3 is CASSRTERNSPLHF. CDR3 nucleotide sequence: TGTGCCAGCAGTCGGACAGAGAGAAATTCACCCCTCCACTTT.

The chain is built from TRBV19 and TRBJ1-5; TRBD1 might be the D (6 bases). V lost 1 base and J 4 bases, leaving 8 bases between the germline ends. CDR3 size: 14 residues. Germline lookup yields CDR1 LNHDA and CDR2 SQIVND (reference sequence). The CDR3 here is CASSIGRGNQPQHF. The CDR3 region has the DNA TGTGCCAGTAGTATAGGGAGGGGGAATCAGCCCCAGCATTTT.

The rearrangement uses TRBV7-8 and TRBJ1-2, with 8 positions matching TRBD1. The germline V gene encodes CDR1 SGHVS and CDR2 FQNEAQ. This CDR3 is built from 16 residues. Losses at the gene ends were 4 bases for V and 3 bases for J; bases not matched to a gene: 10. In DNA, the CDR3 is TGTGCCAGCAGCTCATCCATGGACAGGGAGGACTATGGCTACACCTTC. Translation: CASSSSMDREDYGYTF.

The chain employs TRBV5-1 and TRBJ2-7, with D possibly matching TRBD2 (7 bases). The V end was cut by 3 bases, the J end by 0 bases, with 16 bases between. This CDR3 is built from 16 residues. CDR1 is SGHRS, CDR2 YFSETQ, per germline. CDR3 amino acids: CASSSLPGGRSYEQYF. DNA for the CDR3: TGCGCCAGCAGCTCTCTACCCGGGGGGCGCTCCTACGAGCAGTACTTC.

This chain uses TRBV10-3 with TRBJ2-5, with 11 bases aligning to TRBD2. The CDR3 has 14 amino acids. Germline V CDR1 and CDR2: ENHRY, SYGVKD. Trimming at V came to 10 bases and at J to 3 bases, leaving 7 bases not matched to a gene. The CDR3 nucleotides read TGTGCCACGGGGGCTAGCGGGGGGAAAGAGACCCAGTACTTC. It yields the protein CATGASGGKETQYF.

The genes are TRBV4-3 and TRBJ2-5; maybe TRBD2 (7 bases). The V gene's germline CDR1 is LGHNA and CDR2 YSLEER. The germline V and J ends were trimmed by 3 bases and 3 bases, with 11 bases remaining between them. The CDR3 runs to 14 residues. CDR3 sequence: CASSQGGQEETQYF. In DNA form, the CDR3 reads TGCGCCAGCAGCCAGGGGGGGCAGGAAGAGACCCAGTACTTC.

This clone has only one observation. The V gene is TRBV7-3, the J gene TRBJ2-2; TRBD2 is a possible D gene (5 bases). Germline CDR1 SGHTA, CDR2 FQGTGA. The CDR3 extends over 16 amino acids. The germline V and J ends were trimmed by 5 bases and 4 bases, with 17 bases remaining between them. The CDR3 nucleotides are TGTGCCAGCAGCGACTCGAGGGTGATGAGCACCGGGGAGCTGTTTTTT. Its protein is CASSDSRVMSTGELFF.

The chain couples TRBV29-1 to TRBJ2-7; the match to TRBD1 covers 7 bases. V shed 4 bases and J 5 bases; nucleotides not matched to a gene: 8. CDR1 SQVTM and CDR2 ANQGSEA come from the germline V gene. The CDR3 is made up of 13 amino acids. The CDR3 DNA reads TGCAGCGTTGGACAGGGTTCCATAAACGAGCAGTACTTC. This gives the protein CSVGQGSINEQYF.

This chain connects TRBV28 to TRBJ2-1; D is unclear. V lost 6 bases to trimming and J lost 8 bases, with 14 bases between them. Germline V lookup: CDR1 MDHEN, CDR2 SYDVKM. This CDR3 is built from 13 residues. The CDR3 nucleotides read TGTGCCAGCAGCTCGAGGATTTCGGATGAGCAGTTCTTC. Encoded protein: CASSSRISDEQFF. The full variable domain, in which reference TRBV28 and TRBJ2-1 provide the parts outside the CDR3, is DVKVTQSSRYLVKRTGEKVFLECVQDMDHENMFWYRQDPGLGLRLIYFSYDVKMKEKGDIPEGYSVSREKKERFSLILESASTNQTSMYLCASSSRISDEQFFGPGTRLTVL.

This clone was observed a few times. The rearrangement joins TRBV13 to TRBJ1-2; 7 nucleotides match TRBD1. The CDR3 runs 13 residues. Germline CDR1 and CDR2: PRHDT and FYEKMQ (reference sequence). With V trimmed by 4 bases and J by 4 bases, 3 bases remained unmatched. The CDR3, as DNA: TGTGCCAGCAGCTGGGGACAGAGCTATGGCTACACCTTC. Its protein product is CASSWGQSYGYTF.

The J gene is TRBJ1-5, the V gene TRBV18; 8 nucleotides match TRBD1. This CDR3 comprises 14 residues. Germline-derived CDR1 and CDR2 are KGHSH and LQKENI. The V gene end was trimmed by 6 bases and the J gene end by 0 bases; junction bases not matched to a gene: 1. The CDR3 bases are TGTGCCAGCTCCGGGACAGGTAGCAATCAGCCCCAGCATTTT. It is translated as CASSGTGSNQPQHF.

The CDR3 bases are TGTGCCAGCAGCTTAGAGTATCGGATGGGGGGAGGTGGCTACACCTTC. Translated: CASSLEYRMGGGGYTF. The chain joins TRBV11-2 to TRBJ1-2, with D perhaps TRBD1 (5 bases). Trimming took off 0 bases at V and 7 bases at J, with 18 bases between the two ends. The CDR3 spans 16 residues. Germline V gene sequence: CDR1 SGHAT, CDR2 FQNNGV.

The chain uses TRBV7-9 and TRBJ1-1; perhaps TRBD1 as D (5 bases). Germline CDR1 SEHNR, CDR2 FQNEAQ (reference sequence). This CDR3 has 12 amino acids. V lost 8 bases, J lost 5 bases, and 12 bases lay in between. The CDR3 loop is CASGLGVTEAFF. DNA of the CDR3: TGTGCCAGCGGGTTGGGGGTGACTGAAGCTTTCTTT. Together with reference TRBV7-9 and TRBJ1-1, the CDR3 gives the full variable domain: DTGVSQNPRHKITKRGQNVTFRCDPISEHNRLYWYRQTLGQGPEFLTYFQNEAQLEKSRLLSDRFSAERPKGSFSTLEIQRTEQGDSAMYLCASGLGVTEAFFGQGTRLTVV.

The sample holds one count of this clone. The chain combines TRBV5-6 with TRBJ2-1; 7 nucleotides align to TRBD2. This CDR3 has 18 residues. Germline trimming cut 3 bases from V and 0 bases from J; bases unmatched to any gene: 12. CDR1 and CDR2 from the germline V gene are SGHDT and YYEEEE. Written as DNA, the CDR3 is TGTGCCAGCAGCTCCCAATGGATTTCGGGGGGCTCCTACAATGAGCAGTTCTTC. It translates to CASSSQWISGGSYNEQFF.

The V call is TRBV9, the J call TRBJ2-2; D is perhaps TRBD2 (6 bases). V lost 0 bases and J lost 4, with 16 bases in between. Germline V gene sequence: CDR1 SGDLS, CDR2 YYNGEE. The CDR3 loop spans 17 amino acids. This chain's CDR3 is CASSVDSWGDGTGELFF. CDR3 in DNA: TGTGCCAGCAGCGTAGATTCCTGGGGGGATGGCACCGGGGAGCTGTTTTTT.

Relative to its sample, this clone is medium-sized. The rearrangement uses TRBV7-2 and TRBJ1-6; the match to TRBD1 covers 9 bases. V trimming: 4 bases; J trimming: 8 bases; junction bases outside the gene matches: 6. The CDR3 sequence is 15 residues long. CDR1 and CDR2 (germline): SGHTA, FQGNSA. The chain's CDR3 is CASSSGQGSYSPLHF. In DNA, the CDR3 is TGTGCCAGCAGCTCCGGACAGGGGTCCTATTCACCCCTCCACTTT.

The chain couples TRBV18 to TRBJ2-1, with D perhaps TRBD1 (5 bases). V shed 4 bases and J shed 10 bases, with 20 bases lying between them. Germline CDR1 and CDR2: KGHSH and LQKENI. This CDR3 is 15 amino acids long. The CDR3 protein is CASSQTASQESEQFF. The DNA of the CDR3 is TGTGCCAGCTCACAGACAGCCTCGCAAGAGTCGGAGCAGTTCTTC.

The chain couples TRBV7-2 to TRBJ2-1, with 10 bases aligning to TRBD2. The J segment lost 9 bases and the V segment lost 1 base, leaving 6 bases of the junction unmatched. The CDR3 contains 15 residues. The germline V gene has CDR1 SGHTA and CDR2 FQGNSA. The CDR3 here is CASSLDSGGAGEQFF. DNA of the CDR3: TGTGCCAGCAGCTTAGACAGCGGGGGGGCCGGTGAGCAGTTCTTC.

In its sample, this clone was seen a few times. The chain has TRBV4-1 and TRBJ2-7; D not resolved. The germline gives CDR1 MGHRA, CDR2 YSYEKL. The CDR3 has 16 residues. V was clipped by 3 bases and J by 2 bases, with 17 bases between them. The CDR3, as DNA: TGCGCCAGCAGCCATCAGACGAGATTGGGCCCCTACGAGCAGTACTTC. Amino acid sequence: CASSHQTRLGPYEQYF.

CDR3: CASSVGGPLLETQYF. As DNA, the CDR3 is TGTGCCAGCAGCGTAGGGGGCCCCCTGCTAGAGACCCAGTACTTC. The chain recombines TRBV9 with TRBJ2-5, with D possibly being TRBD1 (5 bases). The ends were cut back, 0 bases at V and 4 bases at J, with 13 bases in the middle. There are 15 residues in the CDR3. Per germline, CDR1 SGDLS and CDR2 YYNGEE.

The rearrangement uses TRBV7-2 and TRBJ1-6; D may be TRBD1 (5 bases). Per the germline V gene, CDR1 is SGHTA and CDR2 is FQGNSA. Trimming left V 2 bases short and J 6 bases short, with 11 bases between. The CDR3 consists of 15 residues. CDR3 amino acids: CASSLFEGLNSPLHF. The CDR3 nucleotides are TGTGCCAGCAGCTTATTCGAGGGACTTAATTCACCCCTCCACTTT. Based on the CDR3 plus reference TRBV7-2 and TRBJ1-6, the full variable domain is GAGVSQSPSNKVTEKGKDVELRCDPISGHTALYWYRQSLGQGLEFLIYFQGNSAPDKSGLPSDRFSAERTGGSVSTLTIQRTQQEDSAVYLCASSLFEGLNSPLHFGNGTRLTVT.

The sample holds a few counts of this clone. V is TRBV10-3 and J is TRBJ1-1, with 7 bases lining up with TRBD1. Germline trimming cut 3 bases from V and 1 base from J; bases unmatched to any gene: 5. The CDR3 extends over 15 amino acids. Per germline, CDR1 ENHRY and CDR2 SYGVKD. The CDR3 protein is CAISDPTGKNTEAFF. DNA of the CDR3: TGTGCCATCAGTGATCCGACAGGGAAGAACACTGAAGCTTTCTTT.

This clone was seen a single time. The V call is TRBV18, the J call TRBJ2-7; D could derive from TRBD1 or TRBD2 (5 bases each). CDR3 length: 15 residues. Germline CDR1 and CDR2: KGHSH and LQKENI. Trimming removed 3 bases at V and 2 bases at J, with 14 bases between. This chain's CDR3 is CASSPSGTRAYEQYF. The DNA of the CDR3 is TGTGCCAGCTCACCGTCCGGGACGAGGGCCTACGAGCAGTACTTC. The full variable domain, its missing parts supplied by reference TRBV18 and TRBJ2-7, is NAGVMQNPRHLVRRRGQEARLRCSPMKGHSHVYWYRQLPEEGLKFMVYLQKENIIDESGMPKERFSAEFPKEGPSILRIQQVVRGDSAAYFCASSPSGTRAYEQYFGPGTRLTVT.

This clone was counted between two and nine times. This chain links TRBV4-2 with TRBJ2-7; TRBD1 matches 7 bases. CDR1 and CDR2 from the germline V gene are LGHNA and YNFKEQ. The J segment lost 9 bases and the V segment lost 0 bases, leaving 14 bases of the junction unmatched. This CDR3 has 16 amino acids. The CDR3 is CASSQEGQPGLSLQYF. CDR3 bases: TGTGCCAGCAGCCAAGAGGGACAGCCGGGCCTGTCCCTGCAGTACTTC.

This chain uses TRBV28 with TRBJ1-2; 9 nucleotides match TRBD1. The ends lost 6 bases at V and 4 bases at J; junction bases unmatched: 9. The CDR3 has 15 amino acids. Per germline, CDR1 MDHEN and CDR2 SYDVKM. The CDR3 loop is CASRVGDRVGYGYTF. The CDR3 nucleotides read TGTGCCAGCAGGGTAGGGGACAGGGTGGGCTATGGCTACACCTTC.

This clone has only a few counts. The chain has TRBV18 and TRBJ2-1, with 8 bases identical to TRBD2. V dropped 0 bases and J dropped 8; count of bases not matched to a gene: 3. The germline CDR1 and CDR2 sequences are KGHSH and LQKENI. The CDR3 is 14 amino acids. The chain's CDR3 is CASSPPRTSYEQFF. The CDR3 DNA follows: TGTGCCAGCTCACCACCCAGGACTAGCTATGAGCAGTTCTTC.